What follows describes a single T cell receptor (beta chain). Its antigen is not known. Each donor was nominally healthy when sampled (though unrecorded immune exposures were likely). The data belong to a study of cytomegalovirus exposure and HLA in healthy donors. General study points: In an earlier analysis, most TCR beta V segments were productive about 87% or about 30% of the time. It was confirmed in vitro that three of the CMV-associated chains were specific for CMV antigens.

Germline V gene sequence: CDR1 LNHDA, CDR2 SQIVND (reference sequence). V was pared by 3 bases and J by 3 bases, with 6 bases between. The length of the CDR3 is 13 residues. This PCR relied on a set of 60 Vbeta primers and 13 Jbeta primers. Authors' processing steps: There were about 88 million unique TCR beta chains by a later count, and approximately 10 million of them were shared. This table comes from immunoSEQ multiplex PCR, and its TCRdb copy is limited to in-frame clones, with some not included. V, J and clone size are taken as reported in that table, and D and trimming were inferred from the DNA itself. The sample has about 80,000 clones; more than 50% are singletons.

The gene calls are TRBV19 and TRBJ2-1; TRBD1 is a possible D gene (5 bases). Source material: PBMCs. The TCR sequence derives from a male donor in good health and CMV-seropositive. The CDR3 nucleotides read TGTGCCAGTAGTATCCAGGGCTACAATGAGCAGTTCTTC. Translating gives CASSIQGYNEQFF.